Following are 28 T cell receptor beta chains from one sample sequenced in a study of cytomegalovirus exposure and HLA in healthy donors. Primers: 60 Vbeta forward and 13 Jbeta reverse. Libraries were prepared by immunoSEQ multiplex PCR; TCRdb keeps only in-frame clonotypes and omits some of them. The profile shows 150,000 or so clones, around three quarters of them singletons. Specimen: PBMCs. The receptors stem from a male donor in good health and CMV-seronegative.

The V call is TRBV9, the J call TRBJ1-2; D ambiguous. V was cut by 3 bases and J by 3 bases, with 9 bases left in between. Germline V lookup: CDR1 SGDLS, CDR2 YYNGEE. This CDR3 comprises 13 residues. This CDR3 reads CASSEGGDYGYTF. CDR3 coding DNA: TGTGCCAGCAGCGAGGGAGGTGACTATGGCTACACCTTC.

V usage is TRBV5-8 and J usage is TRBJ2-5, with D perhaps matching TRBD1 (5 bases). Trimming took 0 bases from V and 2 from J, leaving 8 bases between them. This CDR3 has 14 amino acids. Germline assignment: CDR1 SGHTS and CDR2 YDEGEE. CDR3 sequence: CASSLVGQQETQYF. As DNA, the CDR3 is TGTGCCAGCAGCTTGGTGGGGCAGCAAGAGACCCAGTACTTC.

This sequence joins TRBV2 and TRBJ1-1; D unclear. Trimming removed 3 bases from V and 8 bases from J, with 10 bases in between. The CDR3 is 12 residues long. The V gene's germline CDR1 is SNHLY and CDR2 FYNNEI. The CDR3 DNA sequence: TGTGCCAGCAGTGAGTCGGGGAGAGAAGCTTTCTTT. Protein product: CASSESGREAFF.

For this clone: Additional DNA sequences in this sample encode the identical CDR3. The gene calls are TRBV5-1 and TRBJ1-4; no clear D. Germline V gene data show CDR1 as SGHRS and CDR2 as YFSETQ. V dropped 0 bases and J dropped 0 bases, with 3 bases sitting between them. The CDR3 spans 14 residues. CDR3 DNA sequence: TGCGCCAGCAGCTTGGCGGCAACTAATGAAAAACTGTTTTTT. It specifies CASSLAATNEKLFF.

This chain links TRBV7-9 with TRBJ2-3; TRBD2 might be the D (5 bases). This CDR3 has 16 residues. The germline V and J ends were trimmed by 1 base and 0 bases, with 11 bases remaining between them. The germline gives CDR1 SEHNR, CDR2 FQNEAQ (reference sequence). In DNA, the CDR3 is TGTGCCAGCAGCTTAGTTAGCGATCTTAGCACAGATACGCAGTATTTT. It encodes CASSLVSDLSTDTQYF.

The V and J genes are TRBV6-6 and TRBJ2-7; no clear D gene. Germline V CDR1 and CDR2: MNHNY, SVGAGI (reference sequence). V was clipped by 0 bases and J by 0 bases, with 12 bases between them. The CDR3 extends over 16 amino acids. CDR3 bases: TGTGCCAGCAGTTACTCGATAGAGGCTAGCTCCTACGAGCAGTACTTC. It encodes CASSYSIEASSYEQYF.

This chain connects TRBV18 to TRBJ2-5, with TRBD1 matching over 7 bases. This CDR3 is built from 14 residues. Germline loops: CDR1 KGHSH, CDR2 LQKENI. The V segment lost 6 bases and the J segment 2 bases; nucleotides outside the gene matches: 6. The CDR3 nucleotides read TGTGCCAGCTCGCTAGGACAGGAGCAAGAGACCCAGTACTTC. The encoded protein is CASSLGQEQETQYF.

This clone was counted a few times. This chain uses TRBV19 with TRBJ2-1; 11 positions match TRBD2. The V gene end was trimmed by 3 bases and the J gene end by 7 bases; junction bases not matched to a gene: 5. CDR1 is LNHDA, CDR2 SQIVND, per germline (reference sequence). This CDR3 has 15 residues. CDR3 amino acids: CASSIVSGRGNEQFF. CDR3 coding DNA: TGTGCCAGTAGTATTGTTAGCGGGAGGGGTAATGAGCAGTTCTTC.

The V gene is TRBV5-6, the J gene TRBJ2-2; TRBD2 matches 8 bases. The CDR3 spans 17 residues. The V gene end was trimmed by 0 bases and the J gene end by 7 bases; junction bases not matched to a gene: 11. Per germline, CDR1 SGHDT and CDR2 YYEEEE. CDR3 nucleotides: TGTGCCAGCAGCTTGGCAGCGTCTAGCGGGCTGGGCGGGGAGCTGTTTTTT. Translating it yields CASSLAASSGLGGELFF.

The rearrangement uses TRBV28 and TRBJ2-1, with unresolved D. This CDR3 has 12 residues. V was clipped by 2 bases and J by 5 bases, with 4 bases between them. Germline loops: CDR1 MDHEN, CDR2 SYDVKM. Written as DNA, the CDR3 is TGTGCCAGCAGTTTAATAAACAATGAGCAGTTCTTC. It is translated as CASSLINNEQFF.

This clone came up a few times. V gene TRBV6-1 combines with J gene TRBJ2-4; TRBD2 might be the D (6 bases). This CDR3 comprises 20 residues. The germline gives CDR1 MNHNS, CDR2 SASEGT. V was trimmed by 1 base and J by 2 bases, leaving 24 bases between them. CDR3 amino acids: CASSEELGMGGILSKNIQYF. DNA for the CDR3: TGTGCCAGCAGTGAAGAGTTAGGAATGGGCGGGATCCTTTCCAAAAACATTCAGTACTTC.

This chain connects TRBV5-4 to TRBJ2-7, with 7 bases matching TRBD1. In germline, CDR1 is SGHNT, CDR2 YYREEE (reference sequence). The V and J ends lost 2 bases and 3 bases, in that order; junction bases with no gene match: 2. The CDR3 length is 13 residues. CDR3 in amino acids: CASSFGTDYEQYF. The CDR3 bases are TGTGCCAGCAGCTTTGGGACAGACTACGAGCAGTACTTC.

This clone appeared once. The rearrangement joins TRBV25-1 to TRBJ1-4; weak D call: TRBD1 (5 bases). The CDR3 runs 15 residues. Germline V gene data show CDR1 as MGHDK and CDR2 as SYGVNS. Trimming removed 8 bases from V and 5 bases from J, with 18 bases in between. The CDR3 loop reads CASGTVGLRNEKLFF. The CDR3 DNA reads TGTGCCAGCGGCACCGTGGGACTGCGAAATGAAAAACTGTTTTTT.

The chain links TRBV15 to TRBJ1-2; 7 bases agree with TRBD1. Unmatched junction bases numbered 7, after V lost 0 bases and J lost 3 bases. This CDR3 comprises 16 residues. The germline V gene encodes CDR1 LNHNV and CDR2 YYDKDF (reference sequence). CDR3 coding DNA: TGTGCCACCAGCAGAGACAACAGGGGAGGCGACTATGGCTACACCTTC. It codes for CATSRDNRGGDYGYTF.

CDR3 protein: CASSLYSNEQFF. Written as DNA, the CDR3 is TGTGCCAGCAGCCTATACAGTAATGAGCAGTTCTTC. The chain uses TRBV6-6 and TRBJ2-1; D call uncertain. Germline CDR1 reads MNHNY; CDR2 reads SVGAGI (reference sequence). This CDR3 spans 12 amino acids. V was clipped by 6 bases and J by 7 bases, with 10 bases between them.

The chain uses TRBV7-9 and TRBJ2-7; 10 bases align to TRBD2. This CDR3 is built from 15 residues. The germline V gene has CDR1 SEHNR and CDR2 FQNEAQ (reference sequence). With 3 bases clipped from V and 2 bases from J, the junction kept 4 bases outside the gene matches. The CDR3 region is CASSFLAGATYEQYF. DNA of the CDR3: TGTGCCAGCAGCTTCCTAGCGGGGGCTACCTACGAGCAGTACTTC.

V is TRBV5-4 and J is TRBJ1-2, with TRBD1 matching over 11 bases. The length of the CDR3 is 17 residues. V dropped 3 bases and J dropped 3; count of bases not matched to a gene: 10. The V gene's germline CDR1 is SGHNT and CDR2 YYREEE (reference sequence). The chain's CDR3 is CASSYRTGGEGDYGYTF. For the CDR3, the DNA is TGTGCCAGCAGCTATCGGACAGGGGGCGAAGGTGACTATGGCTACACCTTC.

CDR3 sequence reads: CASSVTGDLNTEAFF. In DNA form, the CDR3 reads TGTGCCAGCAGTGTGACAGGGGACTTGAACACTGAAGCTTTCTTT. This chain links TRBV6-5 with TRBJ1-1, with 8 bases aligning to TRBD1. Germline V CDR1 and CDR2: MNHEY, SVGAGI. The CDR3 totals 15 residues. Trimming at V came to 5 bases and at J to 0 bases, leaving 5 bases not matched to a gene.

The CDR3 DNA reads as TGTGCCAGCACGGTGGGACAGGGGGCTACGCAGTATTTT. It encodes CASTVGQGATQYF. This chain links TRBV2 with TRBJ2-3; TRBD1 agrees at 12 bases. Germline V gives CDR1 SNHLY, CDR2 FYNNEI. The length of the CDR3 is 13 residues. V gave up 7 bases and J gave up 8 bases; unmatched junction bases: 4.

The rearrangement uses TRBV27 and TRBJ2-7; tentative D call: TRBD1 (6 bases). CDR1 is MNHEY, CDR2 SMNVEV, per germline (reference sequence). This CDR3 is built from 14 residues. V gave up 5 bases and J gave up 0 bases, with 11 bases separating them. The CDR3 DNA reads TGTGCCAGCAGTACCGAGACAGGCTCCTACGAGCAGTACTTC. Amino acids: CASSTETGSYEQYF.

The rearrangement joins TRBV7-2 to TRBJ2-7, with 10 bases aligning to TRBD2. There are 15 residues in the CDR3. With 5 bases clipped from V and 6 bases from J, the junction kept 10 bases outside the gene matches. Germline-derived CDR1 and CDR2 are SGHTA and FQGNSA. The CDR3: CASSGPGLAPSEQYF. CDR3 nucleotides: TGTGCCAGCAGCGGACCGGGACTAGCGCCTTCCGAGCAGTACTTC.

CDR3 residues: CASSQDKGGSSYEQYF. Written as DNA, the CDR3 is TGTGCCAGCAGCCAAGATAAGGGCGGGAGCTCCTACGAGCAGTACTTC. The genes are TRBV4-2 and TRBJ2-7, with 7 bases lining up with TRBD2. This CDR3 has 16 amino acids. The trim removed 0 bases at V and 0 bases at J, leaving 5 bases unmatched. Per the germline V gene, CDR1 is LGHNA and CDR2 is YNFKEQ.

The chain has TRBV28 and TRBJ1-5; D ambiguous. Between the trimmed V and J ends, which lost 3 bases and 4 bases, there was a span of 10 bases. Per the germline V gene, CDR1 is MDHEN and CDR2 is SYDVKM. The CDR3 is 14 residues long. The CDR3 spells CASSLVQSNQPQHF. CDR3 bases: TGTGCCAGCAGTTTGGTGCAGTCTAATCAGCCCCAGCATTTT. The full variable domain, completed using reference TRBV28 and TRBJ1-5, is DVKVTQSSRYLVKRTGEKVFLECVQDMDHENMFWYRQDPGLGLRLIYFSYDVKMKEKGDIPEGYSVSREKKERFSLILESASTNQTSMYLCASSLVQSNQPQHFGDGTRLSIL.

The rearrangement uses TRBV6-1 and TRBJ2-1, with D tentatively TRBD2 (6 bases). The germline CDR1 and CDR2 sequences are MNHNS and SASEGT. This CDR3 spans 14 amino acids. Trimming removed 1 base at V and 7 bases at J, with 11 bases between. The CDR3 DNA reads TGTGCCAGCAGTGAAGGTATGGGGAGGAATGAGCAGTTCTTC. As protein: CASSEGMGRNEQFF.

The genes are TRBV7-2 and TRBJ2-7; D might be TRBD2 (7 bases). From germline, CDR1 is SGHTA and CDR2 FQGNSA. The CDR3 is 17 residues long. The germline V and J ends were trimmed by 7 bases and 3 bases, with 25 bases remaining between them. The CDR3 DNA reads TGTGCCAGCACCCTAGACCCAAGGACTAGAGGGGGCTACGAGCAGTACTTC. Translating it yields CASTLDPRTRGGYEQYF. Looking up the rest from reference TRBV7-2 and TRBJ2-7 gives the full variable domain: GAGVSQSPSNKVTEKGKDVELRCDPISGHTALYWYRQSLGQGLEFLIYFQGNSAPDKSGLPSDRFSAERTGGSVSTLTIQRTQQEDSAVYLCASTLDPRTRGGYEQYFGPGTRLTVT.

CDR3 nucleotide sequence: TGTGCCAGCAGTGGGGACAGCAGGACTGAAGCTTTCTTT. Its protein product is CASSGDSRTEAFF. The rearrangement uses TRBV2 and TRBJ1-1; 7 positions agree with TRBD1. Germline values: CDR1 SNHLY, CDR2 FYNNEI. V shed 4 bases, J shed 5 bases, and the junction held 4 bases outside the gene matches. The CDR3 contains 13 residues.

V and J are TRBV5-6 and TRBJ2-7; 7 nucleotides match TRBD1. The V and J ends lost 1 base and 1 base, in that order; junction bases with no gene match: 11. Germline-derived CDR1 and CDR2 are SGHDT and YYEEEE. The CDR3 extends over 17 amino acids. The CDR3 loop is CASSLTRKGQWSYEQYF. The DNA of the CDR3 is TGTGCCAGCAGCTTGACTAGGAAGGGACAGTGGTCCTACGAGCAGTACTTC.

The chain recombines TRBV14 with TRBJ1-2, with 7 bases identical to TRBD1. Losses at the gene ends were 3 bases for V and 6 bases for J; bases not matched to a gene: 7. CDR3 size: 14 residues. Germline V gives CDR1 SGHDN, CDR2 FVKESK. For the CDR3, the DNA is TGTGCCAGCAGCCAGTTGGGACAGTCAAATGGCTACACCTTC. Its translation is CASSQLGQSNGYTF. The whole variable domain, filled in from reference TRBV14 and TRBJ1-2, reads EAGVTQFPSHSVIEKGQTVTLRCDPISGHDNLYWYRRVMGKEIKFLLHFVKESKQDESGMPNNRFLAERTGGTYSTLKVQPAELEDSGVYFCASSQLGQSNGYTFGSGTRLTVV.